The rows below give T cell receptor beta chains drawn from one sample of a study of T-cell memory formation after mild COVID-19. TCRdb reprocessed the 5' RACE reads via MiXCR and lists one record per CDR3 protein. The table lists about 290,000 distinct CDR3 sequences, 15% of them singletons. The source material was PBMCs or a T cell subset sorted from them (not recorded which). The receptors here all came from a man younger than 35 who had mild COVID-19 (a few samples of this study predate the infection). Cell type and time point are not known. CDR3s leave out the opening cysteine and the closing phenylalanine or tryptophan. Fields, in order: V gene, J gene, clone size, CDR3 protein. Clone size is not always given. Where it is, it says once, few, many or a class for expanded clones.

v_gene: TRBV10-3; j_gene: TRBJ2-2; abundance: few; CDR3aa: AISVRGDPLGGELF
v_gene: TRBV9; j_gene: TRBJ1-1; abundance: -; CDR3aa: ASGPVGGTEAF
v_gene: TRBV12-3/TRBV12-4; j_gene: TRBJ2-7; abundance: many; CDR3aa: ASSRGGGIGYEQY
v_gene: TRBV20-1; j_gene: TRBJ1-2; abundance: -; CDR3aa: RTLTGIYGYT
v_gene: TRBV25-1; j_gene: TRBJ2-2; abundance: many; CDR3aa: ASSGTGDTGELF
v_gene: TRBV2; j_gene: TRBJ2-4; abundance: -; CDR3aa: ASSRDREDIQY
v_gene: TRBV28; j_gene: TRBJ1-1; abundance: -; CDR3aa: ASSPEQGAGTEAF
v_gene: TRBV11-2; j_gene: TRBJ2-1; abundance: -; CDR3aa: ASSPQGREQF
v_gene: TRBV7-3; j_gene: TRBJ2-1; abundance: -; CDR3aa: ASSLGAANEQF
v_gene: TRBV29-1; j_gene: TRBJ2-1; abundance: few; CDR3aa: SVTGQIRLKQF
v_gene: TRBV20-1; j_gene: TRBJ1-1; abundance: few; CDR3aa: SARQLNTEAF
v_gene: TRBV24-1; j_gene: TRBJ2-3; abundance: many; CDR3aa: ATSDLRSQY
v_gene: TRBV6-5; j_gene: TRBJ1-2; abundance: -; CDR3aa: ASSYRSTGNYGYT
v_gene: TRBV4-3; j_gene: TRBJ1-5; abundance: -; CDR3aa: ASSQRTGDAGQPQH
v_gene: TRBV9; j_gene: TRBJ1-1; abundance: few; CDR3aa: ASSVDPDPGTEAF
v_gene: TRBV20-1; j_gene: TRBJ2-5; abundance: many; CDR3aa: SARGQHQTQY
v_gene: TRBV6-1; j_gene: TRBJ2-5; abundance: -; CDR3aa: ASSDRGRLQETQY
v_gene: TRBV4-1; j_gene: TRBJ1-1; abundance: many; CDR3aa: ASSQELVVGTEAF
v_gene: TRBV5-1; j_gene: TRBJ2-3; abundance: many; CDR3aa: ASSYSPSSTDTQY
v_gene: TRBV5-1; j_gene: TRBJ2-1; abundance: many; CDR3aa: ASMNGLNEQF
v_gene: TRBV5-8; j_gene: TRBJ2-2; abundance: few; CDR3aa: ASSLYENTGELF
v_gene: TRBV4-3; j_gene: TRBJ2-4; abundance: many; CDR3aa: ASSQAAGLAKNIQY
v_gene: TRBV2; j_gene: TRBJ2-2; abundance: few; CDR3aa: ASSALAGGIGELF
v_gene: TRBV7-8; j_gene: TRBJ1-2; abundance: few; CDR3aa: ASSPMGQAIFGYT
v_gene: TRBV20-1; j_gene: TRBJ1-5; abundance: -; CDR3aa: SARNPGRLSQPQH
v_gene: TRBV7-2; j_gene: TRBJ2-3; abundance: -; CDR3aa: ASSPGGAVTDTQY
v_gene: TRBV5-1; j_gene: TRBJ2-3; abundance: few; CDR3aa: ASSLALGATDTQY
v_gene: TRBV5-1; j_gene: TRBJ1-1; abundance: few; CDR3aa: ASRVVLSRRQGGTEAF
v_gene: TRBV7-2; j_gene: TRBJ2-7; abundance: few; CDR3aa: ASSSGPQNYEQY
v_gene: TRBV5-1; j_gene: TRBJ1-6; abundance: -; CDR3aa: ASSDDRSSPLH
v_gene: TRBV7-2; j_gene: TRBJ2-1; abundance: few; CDR3aa: ASSDLPGGTGEQF
v_gene: TRBV7-8; j_gene: TRBJ2-7; abundance: few; CDR3aa: ASSLGQGFSIYEQY
v_gene: TRBV6-1; j_gene: TRBJ1-5; abundance: few; CDR3aa: ASSEETTQH
v_gene: TRBV20-1; j_gene: TRBJ2-3; abundance: -; CDR3aa: SARRDSSTDTQY
v_gene: TRBV5-1; j_gene: TRBJ1-5; abundance: -; CDR3aa: ASSLQGSQPQH
v_gene: TRBV18; j_gene: TRBJ1-1; abundance: few; CDR3aa: ASSLVAMNTEAF
v_gene: TRBV12-3/TRBV12-4; j_gene: TRBJ2-5; abundance: few; CDR3aa: ASSQTGAQETQY
v_gene: TRBV7-9; j_gene: TRBJ2-1; abundance: -; CDR3aa: ASSFRLGYNEQF
v_gene: TRBV2; j_gene: TRBJ1-1; abundance: -; CDR3aa: ASSENGGEAF
v_gene: TRBV5-1; j_gene: TRBJ2-3; abundance: -; CDR3aa: ASSWSTDTQY
v_gene: TRBV5-1; j_gene: TRBJ1-4; abundance: few; CDR3aa: ASSGIPAEKLF
v_gene: TRBV10-3; j_gene: TRBJ2-7; abundance: few; CDR3aa: AINGQGPLGYEQY
v_gene: TRBV20-1; j_gene: TRBJ2-2; abundance: few; CDR3aa: SATGTGSGELF
v_gene: TRBV24-1; j_gene: TRBJ2-1; abundance: many; CDR3aa: ATSAAGGPYNEQF
v_gene: TRBV4-3; j_gene: TRBJ1-5; abundance: few; CDR3aa: ASSQDQEGKPQH
v_gene: TRBV3-1; j_gene: TRBJ2-5; abundance: -; CDR3aa: ASSHRDLQETQY
v_gene: TRBV6-2/TRBV6-3; j_gene: TRBJ2-5; abundance: -; CDR3aa: ASSFDWETQY
v_gene: TRBV13; j_gene: TRBJ2-7; abundance: -; CDR3aa: ASSYPGSGVEQY
v_gene: TRBV3-1; j_gene: TRBJ2-7; abundance: -; CDR3aa: ASSLRLAGSYEQY
v_gene: TRBV10-3; j_gene: TRBJ1-2; abundance: few; CDR3aa: AISTAGGLDHYGYT
v_gene: TRBV23-1; j_gene: TRBJ2-1; abundance: many; CDR3aa: ASSQSKGEQF
v_gene: TRBV3-1; j_gene: TRBJ1-2; abundance: -; CDR3aa: ASSRGQGADT
v_gene: TRBV7-9; j_gene: TRBJ2-7; abundance: -; CDR3aa: ASSSGTGGHEQY
v_gene: TRBV2; j_gene: TRBJ1-1; abundance: -; CDR3aa: ASRWEGAREAF